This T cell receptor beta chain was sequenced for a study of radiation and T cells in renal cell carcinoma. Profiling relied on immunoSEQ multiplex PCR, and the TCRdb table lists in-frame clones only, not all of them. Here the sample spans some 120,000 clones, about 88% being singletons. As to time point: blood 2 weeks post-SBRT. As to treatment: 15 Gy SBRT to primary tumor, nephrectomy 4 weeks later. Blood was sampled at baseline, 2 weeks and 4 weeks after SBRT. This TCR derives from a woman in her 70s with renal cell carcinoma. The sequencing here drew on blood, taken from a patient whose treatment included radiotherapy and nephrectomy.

In DNA form, the CDR3 reads TGCGCCAGCAGCCCGGGACAGGCCCAAGAGACCCAGTACTTC. It is translated as CASSPGQAQETQYF. The chain carries TRBV5-1 and TRBJ2-5, with 8 bases lining up with TRBD1. There are 14 residues in the CDR3. Germline values: CDR1 SGHRS, CDR2 YFSETQ. V trimming: 4 bases; J trimming: 1 base; junction bases outside the gene matches: 3.